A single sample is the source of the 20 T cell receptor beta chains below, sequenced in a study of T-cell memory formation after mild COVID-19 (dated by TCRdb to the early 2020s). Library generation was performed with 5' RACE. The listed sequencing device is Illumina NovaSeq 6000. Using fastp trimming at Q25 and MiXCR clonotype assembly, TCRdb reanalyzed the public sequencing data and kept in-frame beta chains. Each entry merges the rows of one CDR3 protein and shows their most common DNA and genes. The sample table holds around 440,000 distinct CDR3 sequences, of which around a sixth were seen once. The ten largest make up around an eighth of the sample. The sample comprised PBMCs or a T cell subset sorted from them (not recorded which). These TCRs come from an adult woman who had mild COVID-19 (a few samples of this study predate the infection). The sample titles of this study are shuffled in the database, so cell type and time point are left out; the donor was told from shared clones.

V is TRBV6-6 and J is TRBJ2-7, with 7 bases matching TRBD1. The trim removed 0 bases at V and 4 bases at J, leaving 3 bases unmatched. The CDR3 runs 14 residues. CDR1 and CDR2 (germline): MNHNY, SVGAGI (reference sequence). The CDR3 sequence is CASSYSGQRYEQYF. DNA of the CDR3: TGTGCCAGCAGTTACTCGGGACAGCGATACGAGCAGTACTTC.

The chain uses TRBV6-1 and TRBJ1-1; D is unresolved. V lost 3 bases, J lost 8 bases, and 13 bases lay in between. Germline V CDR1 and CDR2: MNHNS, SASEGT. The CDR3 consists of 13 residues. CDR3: CASSEYLKREAFF. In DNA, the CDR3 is TGTGCCAGCAGTGAGTACTTAAAGAGGGAAGCTTTCTTT.

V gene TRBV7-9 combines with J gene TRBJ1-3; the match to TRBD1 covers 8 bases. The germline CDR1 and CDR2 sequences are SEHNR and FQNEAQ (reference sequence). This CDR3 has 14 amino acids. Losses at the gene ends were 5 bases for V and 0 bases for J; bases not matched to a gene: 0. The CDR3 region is CASSTGGSGNTIYF. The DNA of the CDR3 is TGTGCCAGCAGCACAGGGGGCTCTGGAAACACCATATATTTT. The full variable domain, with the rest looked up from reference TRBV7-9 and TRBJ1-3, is DTGVSQNPRHKITKRGQNVTFRCDPISEHNRLYWYRQTLGQGPEFLTYFQNEAQLEKSRLLSDRFSAERPKGSFSTLEIQRTEQGDSAMYLCASSTGGSGNTIYFGEGSWLTVV.

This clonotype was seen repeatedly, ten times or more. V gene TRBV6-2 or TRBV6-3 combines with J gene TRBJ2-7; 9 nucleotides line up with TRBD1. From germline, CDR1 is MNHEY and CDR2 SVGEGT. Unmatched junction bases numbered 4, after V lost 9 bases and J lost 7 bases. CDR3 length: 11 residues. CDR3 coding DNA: TGTGCCAGTGGGACAGGGTTTGAGCAGTACTTC. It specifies CASGTGFEQYF.

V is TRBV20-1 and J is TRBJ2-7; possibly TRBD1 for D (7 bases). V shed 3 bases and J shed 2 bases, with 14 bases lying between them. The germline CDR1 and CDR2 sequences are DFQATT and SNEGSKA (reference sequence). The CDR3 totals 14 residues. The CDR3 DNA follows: TGCAGTGCTAGGGGGGGACAGTCACCCTACGAGCAGTACTTC. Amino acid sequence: CSARGGQSPYEQYF.

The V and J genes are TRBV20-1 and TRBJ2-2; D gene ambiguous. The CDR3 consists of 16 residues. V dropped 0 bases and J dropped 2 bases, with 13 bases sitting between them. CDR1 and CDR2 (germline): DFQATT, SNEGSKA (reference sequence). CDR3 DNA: TGCAGTGCTAGAGATTGGTTCAGCAAAAACACCGGGGAGCTGTTTTTT. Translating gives CSARDWFSKNTGELFF.

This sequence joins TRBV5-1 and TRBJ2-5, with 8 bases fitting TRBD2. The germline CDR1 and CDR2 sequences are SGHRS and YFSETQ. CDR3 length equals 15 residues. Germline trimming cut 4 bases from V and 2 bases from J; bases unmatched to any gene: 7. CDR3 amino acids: CASSRVGLGQETQYF. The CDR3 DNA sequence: TGCGCCAGCAGCCGAGTGGGACTAGGTCAAGAGACCCAGTACTTC.

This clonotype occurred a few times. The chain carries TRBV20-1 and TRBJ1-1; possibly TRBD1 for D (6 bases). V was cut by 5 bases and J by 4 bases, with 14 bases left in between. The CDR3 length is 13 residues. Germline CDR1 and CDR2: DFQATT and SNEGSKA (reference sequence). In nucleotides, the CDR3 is TGCAGTGCTTCGGGACACCCGGGCACTGAAGCTTTCTTT. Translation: CSASGHPGTEAFF.

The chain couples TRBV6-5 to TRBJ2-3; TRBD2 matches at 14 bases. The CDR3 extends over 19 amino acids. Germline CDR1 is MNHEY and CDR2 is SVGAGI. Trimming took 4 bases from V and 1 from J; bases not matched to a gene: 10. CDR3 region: CASSSYLTSGRGGTDTQYF. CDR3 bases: TGTGCCAGCAGTTCGTACCTGACTAGCGGGAGGGGGGGCACAGATACGCAGTATTTT.

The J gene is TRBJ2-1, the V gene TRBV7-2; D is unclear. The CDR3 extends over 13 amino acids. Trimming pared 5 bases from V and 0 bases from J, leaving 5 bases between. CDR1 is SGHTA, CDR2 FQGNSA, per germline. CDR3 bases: TGTGCCAGCAGCGCTCCCTCCTACAATGAGCAGTTCTTC. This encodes CASSAPSYNEQFF. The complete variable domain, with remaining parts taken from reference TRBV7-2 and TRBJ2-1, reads GAGVSQSPSNKVTEKGKDVELRCDPISGHTALYWYRQSLGQGLEFLIYFQGNSAPDKSGLPSDRFSAERTGGSVSTLTIQRTQQEDSAVYLCASSAPSYNEQFFGPGTRLTVL.

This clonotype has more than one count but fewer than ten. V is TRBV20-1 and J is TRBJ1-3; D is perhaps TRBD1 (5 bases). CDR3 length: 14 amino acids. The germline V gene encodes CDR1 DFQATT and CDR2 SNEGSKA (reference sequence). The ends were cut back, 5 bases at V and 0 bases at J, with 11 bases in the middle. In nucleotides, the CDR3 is TGCAGTGCTTCCGGGGGGAGCTCTGGAAACACCATATATTTT. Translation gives CSASGGSSGNTIYF.

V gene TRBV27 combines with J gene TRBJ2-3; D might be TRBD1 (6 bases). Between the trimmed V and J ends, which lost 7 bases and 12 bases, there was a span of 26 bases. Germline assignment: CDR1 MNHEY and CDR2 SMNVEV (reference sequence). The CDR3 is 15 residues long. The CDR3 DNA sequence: TGTGCCAGCACACACCTAAGTAAGGGGGATCCAGTCCAGTATTTT. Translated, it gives CASTHLSKGDPVQYF.

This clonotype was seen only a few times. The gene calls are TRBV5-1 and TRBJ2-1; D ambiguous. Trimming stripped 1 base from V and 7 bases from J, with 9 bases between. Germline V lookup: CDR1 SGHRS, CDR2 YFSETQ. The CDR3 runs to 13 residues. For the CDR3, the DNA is TGCGCCAGCAGCTTGAGTCTTGGGAATGAGCAGTTCTTC. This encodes CASSLSLGNEQFF.

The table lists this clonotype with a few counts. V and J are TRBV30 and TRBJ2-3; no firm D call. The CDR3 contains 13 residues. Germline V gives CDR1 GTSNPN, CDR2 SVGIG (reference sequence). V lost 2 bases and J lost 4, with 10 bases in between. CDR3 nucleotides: TGTGCCTGGAGTCCCGGACCCCCAGATACGCAGTATTTT. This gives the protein CAWSPGPPDTQYF.

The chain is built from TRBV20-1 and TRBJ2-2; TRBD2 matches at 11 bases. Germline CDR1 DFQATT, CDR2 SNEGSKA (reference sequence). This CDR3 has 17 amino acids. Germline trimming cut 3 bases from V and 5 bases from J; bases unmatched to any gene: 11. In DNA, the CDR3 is TGCAGTGCTAGGCCCACTACTAGCGGGAGTACAACCGGGGAGCTGTTTTTT. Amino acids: CSARPTTSGSTTGELFF.

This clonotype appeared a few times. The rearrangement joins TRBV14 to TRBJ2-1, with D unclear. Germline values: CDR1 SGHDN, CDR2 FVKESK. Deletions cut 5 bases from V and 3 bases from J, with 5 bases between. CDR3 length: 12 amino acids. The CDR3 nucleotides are TGTGCCAGCAGCGGCCGCTACAATGAGCAGTTCTTC. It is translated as CASSGRYNEQFF.

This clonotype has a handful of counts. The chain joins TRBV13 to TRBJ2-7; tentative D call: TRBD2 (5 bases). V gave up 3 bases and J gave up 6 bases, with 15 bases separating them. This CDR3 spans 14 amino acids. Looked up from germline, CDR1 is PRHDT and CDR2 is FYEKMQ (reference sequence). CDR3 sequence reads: CASSFVGGKGEQYF. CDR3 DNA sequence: TGTGCCAGCAGCTTTGTAGGAGGAAAGGGCGAGCAGTACTTC.

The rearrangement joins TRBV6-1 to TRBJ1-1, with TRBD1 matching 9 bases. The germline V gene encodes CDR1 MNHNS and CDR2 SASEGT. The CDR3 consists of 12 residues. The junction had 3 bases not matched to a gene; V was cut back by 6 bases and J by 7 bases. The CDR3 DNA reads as TGTGCCAGCAGCTGGACAGGGGATGAAGCTTTCTTT. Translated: CASSWTGDEAFF.

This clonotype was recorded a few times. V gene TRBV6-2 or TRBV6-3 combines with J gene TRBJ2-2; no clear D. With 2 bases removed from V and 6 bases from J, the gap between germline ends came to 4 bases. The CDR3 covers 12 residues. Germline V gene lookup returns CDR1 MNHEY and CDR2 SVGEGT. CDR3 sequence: CASSYGPGELFF. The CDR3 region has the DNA TGTGCCAGCAGTTACGGGCCCGGGGAGCTGTTTTTT.

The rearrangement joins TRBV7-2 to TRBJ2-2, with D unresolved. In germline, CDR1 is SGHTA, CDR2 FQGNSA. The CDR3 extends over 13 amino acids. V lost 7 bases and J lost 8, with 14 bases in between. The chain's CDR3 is CASNPWGPGELFF. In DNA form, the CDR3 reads TGTGCCAGCAACCCGTGGGGTCCAGGGGAGCTGTTTTTT.